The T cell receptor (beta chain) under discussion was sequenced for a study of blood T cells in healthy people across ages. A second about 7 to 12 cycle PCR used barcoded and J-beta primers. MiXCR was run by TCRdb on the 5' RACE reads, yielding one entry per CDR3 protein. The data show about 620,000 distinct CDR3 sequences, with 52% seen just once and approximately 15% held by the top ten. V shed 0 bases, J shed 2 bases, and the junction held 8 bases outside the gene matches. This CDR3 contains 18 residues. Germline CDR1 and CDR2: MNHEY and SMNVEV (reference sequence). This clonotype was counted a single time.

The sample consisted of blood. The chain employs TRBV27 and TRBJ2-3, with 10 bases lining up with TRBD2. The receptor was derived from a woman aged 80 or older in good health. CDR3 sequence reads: CASSLSTGLAVTTDTQYF. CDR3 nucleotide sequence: TGTGCCAGCAGTTTATCTACTGGACTAGCGGTCACCACAGATACGCAGTATTTT.